This T cell receptor (beta chain) originates from a study of T cell responses to AZD1222 COVID-19 vaccine. On the study more broadly: Whether given at about 4 or about 12 weeks, second doses were pooled. Study observations and caveats: Baseline seropositivity characterized only a handful of AZD1222 recipients. Most donors were white British, females outnumbered males, and clonal diversity was possibly underestimated.

The V gene end was trimmed by 4 bases and the J gene end by 0 bases; junction bases not matched to a gene: 4. Germline assignment: CDR1 MGHRA and CDR2 YSYEKL. The CDR3 loop spans 17 amino acids. Sequencing was performed with immunoSEQ multiplex PCR; in TCRdb, only in-frame clones are kept and a portion is missing. Of roughly 190,000 clones listed, 85% to 95% are singletons. This clone was counted a single time. Its matching antigen is unknown. The V and J genes are TRBV4-1 and TRBJ2-7; TRBD2 agrees at 15 bases. Here the sequenced sample was peripheral blood, taken on day 0 of AZD1222 vaccination. The sequence derives from an adult in good health. The CDR3 DNA reads TGCGCCAGCAGCCGCGGACTAGCGGGGGGGCCCTCCTACGAGCAGTACTTC. It translates to CASSRGLAGGPSYEQYF.